This T cell receptor beta chain was sequenced in a study of graft-versus-host responses after intestinal transplantation. Study background: Induction with anti-thymocyte globulin, then tacrolimus and steroids for about 3 years, was given to all recipients.

Sequencing was performed with immunoSEQ multiplex PCR; in TCRdb, only in-frame clones are kept and a portion is missing. This sample has some 85,000 clones, with under 95% found just once. Study results and caveats: GvH clones turned up in recipient marrow; some had shown up first in ileum or blood. Within the allografts of patients who had graft-donor T cell macrochimerism, graft-versus-host to host-versus-graft clonal ratios were high. Peak GvH clone levels in circulation were associated with early post-transplant HvG declines.

Note on this clone: Its antigen is as yet unknown. One end of the junction fails to match germline, which may point to a read error.

The CDR3 contains 16 residues. Germline V gene data show CDR1 as MNHEY and CDR2 as SMNVEV (reference sequence). The sample in question was unstimulated CD8+ T cells sorted from spleen or lymph node cells, obtained before transplant. The chain uses TRBV27 and TRBJ2-2; 7 nucleotides line up with TRBD2. The receptor comes from a human donor who was the organ donor for an intestinal transplant. The CDR3 protein is CASSRPGGTYTGKLFF. The CDR3 coding sequence is TGTGCCAGCAGCCGACCCGGGGGGACCTACACCGGGAAGCTGTTTTTT.